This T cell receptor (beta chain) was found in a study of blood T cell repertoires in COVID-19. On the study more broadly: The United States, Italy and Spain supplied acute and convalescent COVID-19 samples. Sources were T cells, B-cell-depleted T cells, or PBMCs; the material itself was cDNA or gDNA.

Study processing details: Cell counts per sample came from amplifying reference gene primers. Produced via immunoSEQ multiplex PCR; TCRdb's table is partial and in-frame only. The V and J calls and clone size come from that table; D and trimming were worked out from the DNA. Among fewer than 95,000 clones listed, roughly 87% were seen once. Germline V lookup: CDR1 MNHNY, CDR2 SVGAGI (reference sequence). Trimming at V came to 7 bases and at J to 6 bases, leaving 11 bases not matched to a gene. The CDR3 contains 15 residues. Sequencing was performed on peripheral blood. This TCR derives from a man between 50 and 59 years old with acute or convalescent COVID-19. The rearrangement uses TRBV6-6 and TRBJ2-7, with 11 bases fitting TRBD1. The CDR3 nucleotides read TGTGCCAGCACCCGAGGACAGGGGGCTTCCGGCGAGCAGTACTTC. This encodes CASTRGQGASGEQYF.